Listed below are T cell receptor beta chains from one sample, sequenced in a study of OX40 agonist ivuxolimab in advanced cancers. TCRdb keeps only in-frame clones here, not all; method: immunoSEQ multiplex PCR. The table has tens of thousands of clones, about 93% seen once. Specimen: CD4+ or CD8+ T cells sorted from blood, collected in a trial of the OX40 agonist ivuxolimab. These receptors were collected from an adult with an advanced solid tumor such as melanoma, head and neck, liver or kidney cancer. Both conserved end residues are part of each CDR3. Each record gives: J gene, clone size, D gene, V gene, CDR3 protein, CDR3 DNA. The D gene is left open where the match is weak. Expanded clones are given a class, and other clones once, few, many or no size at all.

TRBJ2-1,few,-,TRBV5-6,CASSGGVDEQFF,TGTGCCAGCAGCGGAGGTGTGGATGAGCAGTTCTTC
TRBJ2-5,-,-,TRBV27,CASSSSGTLETQYF,TGTGCCAGCAGTTCGTCCGGGACATTGGAGACCCAGTACTTC
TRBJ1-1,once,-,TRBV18,CASSPFPDQNTEAFF,TGTGCCAGCTCACCATTTCCAGACCAAAACACTGAAGCTTTCTTT
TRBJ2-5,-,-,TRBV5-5,CASSLGQSKFQETQYF,TGTGCCAGCAGCTTGGGACAGTCTAAGTTCCAAGAGACCCAGTACTTC
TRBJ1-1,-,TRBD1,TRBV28,CASSLGVSGQGYNTEAFF,TGTGCCAGCAGTTTAGGGGTATCGGGACAGGGGTATAACACTGAAGCTTTCTTT
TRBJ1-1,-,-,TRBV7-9,CASSLLGGTDTEAFF,TGTGCCAGCAGCTTATTGGGGGGCACTGACACTGAAGCTTTCTTT
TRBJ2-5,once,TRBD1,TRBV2,CASSPGQGGGETQYF,TGTGCCAGCAGCCCGGGACAGGGCGGAGGGGAGACCCAGTACTTC
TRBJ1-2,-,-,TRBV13,CASSSGTWKPGYGYTF,TGTGCCAGCAGCTCCGGGACTTGGAAGCCCGGCTATGGCTACACCTTC
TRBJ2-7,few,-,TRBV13,CASSLVVSGYEQYF,TGTGCCAGCAGCTTAGTGGTGAGCGGCTACGAGCAGTACTTC
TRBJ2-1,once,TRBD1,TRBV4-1,CASSLQGAIYNEQFF,TGCGCCAGCAGCCTTCAGGGGGCCATCTACAATGAGCAGTTCTTC
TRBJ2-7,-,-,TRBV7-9,CASSPLDNYEQYF,TGTGCCAGCAGCCCCCTCGACAACTACGAGCAGTACTTC
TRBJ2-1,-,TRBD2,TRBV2,CASRSSGSYNEQFF,TGTGCCAGCAGGTCTAGCGGGAGTTATAATGAGCAGTTCTTC
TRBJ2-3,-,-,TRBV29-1,CSQIGGGRIDTQYF,TGCAGCCAAATTGGGGGAGGTCGGATAGATACGCAGTATTTT
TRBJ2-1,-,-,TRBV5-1,CASSSFDEQFF,TGCGCCAGCAGCTCGTTCGATGAGCAGTTCTTC
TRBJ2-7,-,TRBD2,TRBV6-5,CATTREGPYEQYF,TGTGCCACCACACGGGAGGGCCCCTACGAGCAGTACTTC
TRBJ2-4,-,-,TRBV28,CASSSPGGFGGDIQYF,TGTGCCAGCAGTTCCCCAGGAGGGTTTGGAGGGGACATTCAGTACTTC
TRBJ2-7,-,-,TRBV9,CASSVSPDYEQYF,TGTGCCAGCAGCGTATCCCCAGACTACGAGCAGTACTTC
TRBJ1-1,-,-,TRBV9,CASSPGPQMNTEAFF,TGTGCCAGCAGCCCAGGGCCTCAGATGAACACTGAAGCTTTCTTT
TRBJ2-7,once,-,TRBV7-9,CASSSDGYEQYF,TGTGCCAGCAGCTCGGACGGCTACGAGCAGTACTTC
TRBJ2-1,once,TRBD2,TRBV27,CASSSKWTSGTYNEQFF,TGTGCCAGCAGTTCGAAGTGGACTAGCGGAACCTACAATGAGCAGTTCTTC
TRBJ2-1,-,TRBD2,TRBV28,CASSFLGLAGLSSYNEQFF,TGTGCCAGCAGTTTTTTAGGACTAGCGGGTTTGAGCTCCTACAATGAGCAGTTCTTC
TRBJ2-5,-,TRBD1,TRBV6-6,CASSYWSGGVETQYF,TGTGCCAGCAGTTATTGGTCAGGGGGCGTAGAGACCCAGTACTTC
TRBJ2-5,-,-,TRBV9,CASSPFSVQETQYF,TGTGCCAGCAGCCCCTTCTCTGTCCAAGAGACCCAGTACTTC
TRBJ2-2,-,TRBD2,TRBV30,CAWSVTGLAGGLNTGELFF,TGTGCCTGGAGTGTGACAGGACTAGCGGGAGGGCTGAACACCGGGGAGCTGTTTTTT
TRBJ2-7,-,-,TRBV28,CASSPRAYARGEQYF,TGTGCCAGCAGTCCCCGGGCCTACGCCCGGGGTGAGCAGTACTTC
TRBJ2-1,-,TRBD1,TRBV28,CATQPGQGYYNEQFF,TGTGCCACTCAACCGGGACAGGGGTACTACAATGAGCAGTTCTTC
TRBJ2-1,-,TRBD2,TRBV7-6,CASSHGLAGDNEQFF,TGTGCCAGCAGCCATGGACTAGCGGGGGACAATGAGCAGTTCTTC
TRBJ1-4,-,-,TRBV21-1,CASSKADGGLDEKLFF,TGTGCCAGCAGCAAAGCAGATGGGGGGCTTGATGAAAAACTGTTTTTT
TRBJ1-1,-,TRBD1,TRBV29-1,CSANRGLVAEAFF,TGCAGCGCTAACAGGGGCTTGGTCGCTGAAGCTTTCTTT
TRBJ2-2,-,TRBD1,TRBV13,CASSLASGGNTGELFF,TGTGCCAGCAGCTTAGCCTCAGGGGGGAACACCGGGGAGCTGTTTTTT
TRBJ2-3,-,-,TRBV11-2,CASSLDFGRVTDTQYF,TGTGCCAGCAGCTTAGATTTCGGCAGGGTAACAGATACGCAGTATTTT
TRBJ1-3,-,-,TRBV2,CASEGPRRDTIYF,TGTGCCAGCGAAGGCCCACGCCGCGACACCATATATTTT
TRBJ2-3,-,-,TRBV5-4,CASSLEFYLGTDTQYF,TGTGCCAGCAGCTTGGAGTTTTACTTGGGCACAGATACGCAGTATTTT
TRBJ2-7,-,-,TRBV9,CASSVGEQLATYEQYF,TGTGCCAGCAGCGTAGGGGAACAGCTGGCGACCTACGAGCAGTACTTC
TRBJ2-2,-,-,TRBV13,CASSLPSAGTGELFF,TGTGCCAGCAGCTTACCTAGCGCGGGCACCGGGGAGCTGTTTTTT
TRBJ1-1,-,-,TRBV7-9,CASSPLTGGEGEAFF,TGTGCCAGCAGCCCACTGACGGGGGGCGAAGGTGAAGCTTTCTTT
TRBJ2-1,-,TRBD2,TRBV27,CASSLWSGKYNEQFF,TGTGCCAGCAGTTTATGGAGCGGGAAATACAATGAGCAGTTCTTC
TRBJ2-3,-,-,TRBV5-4,CASSLKAGQDTQYF,TGTGCCAGCAGCTTGAAGGCCGGACAAGATACGCAGTATTTT
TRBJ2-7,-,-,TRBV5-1,CASSLDQYEQYF,TGCGCCAGCAGCTTGGATCAATACGAGCAGTACTTC
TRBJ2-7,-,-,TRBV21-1,CASSKGQGNLYEQYF,TGTGCCAGCAGCAAAGGGCAGGGGAATTTATACGAGCAGTACTTC
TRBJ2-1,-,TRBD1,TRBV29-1,CSVRQGGEFF,TGCAGTGTTCGACAGGGGGGGGAGTTCTTC
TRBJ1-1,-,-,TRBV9,CASSEGTAETEAFF,TGTGCCAGCAGCGAGGGGACGGCAGAAACTGAAGCTTTCTTT
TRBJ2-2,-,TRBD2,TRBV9,CASSVGAGGVTGELFF,TGTGCCAGCAGCGTAGGAGCGGGAGGAGTCACCGGGGAGCTGTTTTTT
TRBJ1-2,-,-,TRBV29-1,CSVDLTGTPEWGYTF,TGCAGCGTTGACCTCACCGGGACACCCGAGTGGGGCTACACCTTC
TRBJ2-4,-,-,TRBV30,CAWSTGLAKNIQYF,TGTGCCTGGAGCACAGGGTTAGCCAAAAACATTCAGTACTTC
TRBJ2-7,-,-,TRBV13,CASSLRISDEQYF,TGTGCCAGCAGCTTACGTATTAGCGACGAGCAGTACTTC
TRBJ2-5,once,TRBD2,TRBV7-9,CASSTGGSRETQYF,TGTGCCAGCAGTACTGGCGGGAGTAGAGAGACCCAGTACTTC
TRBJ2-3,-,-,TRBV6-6,CASTSSDTQYF,TGTGCCAGCACCAGCTCAGATACGCAGTATTTT
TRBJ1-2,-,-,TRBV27,CASGPSWRGYTF,TGTGCCAGCGGACCCTCTTGGAGAGGCTACACCTTC
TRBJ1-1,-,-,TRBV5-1,CASSAGRENTEAFF,TGCGCCAGCAGCGCGGGACGGGAGAACACTGAAGCTTTCTTT
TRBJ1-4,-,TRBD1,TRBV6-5,CASSYGQGAGKLFF,TGTGCCAGCAGTTACGGACAGGGGGCAGGAAAACTGTTTTTT
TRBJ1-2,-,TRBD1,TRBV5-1,CASIYTGEVYGYTF,TGTGCCAGCATCTATACAGGGGAAGTATATGGCTACACCTTC
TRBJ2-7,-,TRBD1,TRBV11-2,CASSLDRESSYEQYF,TGTGCCAGCAGCTTGGACAGGGAGTCCTCCTACGAGCAGTACTTC
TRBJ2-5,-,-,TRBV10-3,CAISERAMPQETQYF,TGTGCCATCAGTGAGAGGGCAATGCCCCAAGAGACCCAGTACTTC
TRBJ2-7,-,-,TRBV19,CASSIETGHSYEQYF,TGTGCCAGTAGTATAGAGACAGGACACTCCTACGAGCAGTACTTC
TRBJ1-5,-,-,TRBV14,CASSQVGFNQPQHF,TGTGCCAGCAGCCAAGTGGGGTTCAATCAGCCCCAGCATTTT
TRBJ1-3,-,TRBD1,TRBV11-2,CASTDRVKGGNTIYF,TGTGCCAGCACCGACAGGGTGAAGGGTGGAAACACCATATATTTT
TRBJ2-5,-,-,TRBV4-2,CASSLTWRRGETQYF,TGTGCCAGCAGCCTCACTTGGCGGCGCGGGGAGACCCAGTACTTC